This TCR beta chain came from a study of metastatic and nonmetastatic thyroid tumors. The germline gives CDR1 SQVTM, CDR2 ANQGSEA. The CDR3 is 19 amino acids. Trimming removed 0 bases at V and 0 bases at J, with 18 bases between. Findings of the study overall: Patients with malignant thyroid tumors reportedly had significantly higher TCR beta diversity than those with benign nodules, in blood and tumor.

TCRdb re-clonotyped the PCR reads through MiXCR. The sample has some 29,000 clones; roughly 6.8% are singletons. All patients reached thyroid surgery having received no treatment beforehand. This clone has ten or more counts. As yet, its antigen is unknown. Sequenced input: blood. The V gene is TRBV29-1, the J gene TRBJ2-6; D is unresolved. The sequence came from a female donor with papillary thyroid cancer or a benign thyroid nodule (not recorded which). Some clones in this sample may be carry-over from other donors' samples. The CDR3 DNA reads TGCAGCGTTGAAGATCAAGAAACCGGCTCAAGCTCTGGGGCCAACGTCCTGACTTTC. This encodes CSVEDQETGSSSGANVLTF.